The entry that follows covers one TCR beta chain sequence. Its antigen is not identified. The data were obtained in a study of cytomegalovirus exposure and HLA in healthy donors. This CDR3 is 14 amino acids long. Germline V gene lookup returns CDR1 SGHAT and CDR2 FQNNGV. The V and J ends lost 1 base and 4 bases respectively, with 11 bases between them. This PCR relied on a set of 60 Vbeta primers and 13 Jbeta primers. Per the study methods: Among the unique TCR beta chains that a later analysis counted, about 85 million in all, roughly 11 million were shared. Data came from immunoSEQ multiplex PCR; TCRdb stores just in-frame clones and leaves some out. V and J calls and clone size are those listed in that table; D and trimming were worked out from the DNA. This sample has more than 85,000 clones; about three quarters occur once, and the top ten carry 1% to 1.5%. Regarding the study as a whole: Looking again later, the authors saw that most CMV-associated TCR beta chains seemed HLA-restricted. As a later analysis showed, a missense DCLRE1C variant was linked to trimming of TCR beta V- and J-genes.

Sample: PBMCs. This receptor was identified in a woman aged 30 to 39 in good health and CMV-seronegative. J is TRBJ2-7 and V is TRBV11-2, with D possibly being TRBD2 (6 bases). The CDR3 nucleotides read TGTGCCAGCAGCTTAGTCGACGGGAGTTACGAGCAGTACTTC. Translated: CASSLVDGSYEQYF.